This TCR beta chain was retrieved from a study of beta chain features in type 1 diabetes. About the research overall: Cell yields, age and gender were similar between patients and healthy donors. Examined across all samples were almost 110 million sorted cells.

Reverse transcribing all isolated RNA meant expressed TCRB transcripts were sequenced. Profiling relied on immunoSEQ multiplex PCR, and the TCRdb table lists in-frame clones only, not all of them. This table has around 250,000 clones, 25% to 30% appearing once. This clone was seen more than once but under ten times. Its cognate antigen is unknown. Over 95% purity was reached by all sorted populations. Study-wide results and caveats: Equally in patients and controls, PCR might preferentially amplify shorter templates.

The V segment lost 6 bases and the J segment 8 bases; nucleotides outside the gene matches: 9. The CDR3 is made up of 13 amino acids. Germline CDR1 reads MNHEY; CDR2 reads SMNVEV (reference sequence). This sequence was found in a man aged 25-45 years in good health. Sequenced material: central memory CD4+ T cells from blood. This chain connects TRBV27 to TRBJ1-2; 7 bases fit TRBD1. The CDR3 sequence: CASSTRQGDGYTF. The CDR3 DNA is TGTGCCAGCAGCACCCGACAGGGCGACGGCTACACCTTC.